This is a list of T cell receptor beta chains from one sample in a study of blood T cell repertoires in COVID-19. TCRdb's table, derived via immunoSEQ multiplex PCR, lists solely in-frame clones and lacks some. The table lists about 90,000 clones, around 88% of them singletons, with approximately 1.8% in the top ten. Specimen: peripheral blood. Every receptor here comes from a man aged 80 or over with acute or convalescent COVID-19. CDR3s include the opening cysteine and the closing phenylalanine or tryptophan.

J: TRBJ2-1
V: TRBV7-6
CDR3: CASSLVGLVYSYNEQFF

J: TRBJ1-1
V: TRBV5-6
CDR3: CASSLGGAVTEAFF

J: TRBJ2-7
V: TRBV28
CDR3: CASSGTGTHEQYF

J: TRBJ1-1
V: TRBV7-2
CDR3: CASSLLGQGAATEAFF

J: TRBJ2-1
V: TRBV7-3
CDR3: CASSVAGFTEQFF

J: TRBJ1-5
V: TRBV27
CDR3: CASSLGGTQPQHF

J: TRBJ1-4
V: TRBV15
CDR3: CATSWGLGTDEKLFF

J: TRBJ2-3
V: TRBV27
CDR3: CASSPSPRDPGVYF

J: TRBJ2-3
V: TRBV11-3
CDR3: CASSPGLEGVTDTQYF

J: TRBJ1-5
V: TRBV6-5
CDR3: CASRDSSDQPQHF

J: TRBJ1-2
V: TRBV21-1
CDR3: CASTLQGRNYGYTF

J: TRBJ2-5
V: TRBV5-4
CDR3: CASSLGPTGPQETQYF

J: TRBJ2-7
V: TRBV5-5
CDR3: CASSLPRDSREQYF

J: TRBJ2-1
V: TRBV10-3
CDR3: CAISEPSGSSYNEQFF

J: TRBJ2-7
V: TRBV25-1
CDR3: CASSENRVPYEQYF

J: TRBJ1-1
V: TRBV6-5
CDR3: CASSSGGYTEAFF

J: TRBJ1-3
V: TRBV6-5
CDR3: CASSATGSGNTIYF

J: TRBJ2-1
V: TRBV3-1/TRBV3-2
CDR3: CASSQGGGDEQFF

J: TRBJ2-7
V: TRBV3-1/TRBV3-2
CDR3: CASSQGTSGFYEQYF

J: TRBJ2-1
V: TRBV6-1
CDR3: CASSESPSGPYNEQFF

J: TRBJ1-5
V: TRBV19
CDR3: CASSISGTGHNQPQHF

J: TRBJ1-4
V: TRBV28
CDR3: CASSLAGTGHEKLFF

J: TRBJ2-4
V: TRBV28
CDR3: CASLGGAPNIQYF

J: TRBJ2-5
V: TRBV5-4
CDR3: CASSMGLAGTQETQYF